These 30 T cell receptor beta chains were sequenced from one sample in a study of T cell changes during pregnancy in multiple sclerosis. Assay used: immunoSEQ multiplex PCR; TCRdb lists only in-frame clones, some missing. The table shows fewer than 65,000 clones, with 91% occurring only once. Sequences were derived from peripheral blood, sampled in the third trimester of pregnancy. Receptors originate from a female donor in good health, enrolled as a control in a pregnancy study.

The chain links TRBV11-2 to TRBJ1-5; no reliable D call. V was shortened by 1 base and J by 1 base, with 8 bases between the two germline ends. CDR1 is SGHAT, CDR2 FQNNGV, per germline. The CDR3 spans 15 residues. The CDR3 coding sequence is TGTGCCAGCAGCTTAGGTGAGGCCAGCAATCAGCCCCAGCATTTT. Translation gives CASSLGEASNQPQHF.

The CDR3 coding sequence is TGTGCCAGTAGTATACAACTAGTCCATGAGCAGTTCTTC. Amino acids: CASSIQLVHEQFF. This sequence joins TRBV19 and TRBJ2-1; possible D gene TRBD2, 5 bases. Germline assignment: CDR1 LNHDA and CDR2 SQIVND (reference sequence). This CDR3 has 13 residues. V lost 2 bases and J 8 bases, leaving 10 bases between the germline ends.

The V and J genes are TRBV5-6 and TRBJ1-1; no firm D call. Trimming took off 0 bases at V and 0 bases at J, with 6 bases between the two ends. The length of the CDR3 is 14 residues. The V gene's germline CDR1 is SGHDT and CDR2 YYEEEE. CDR3 sequence reads: CASSLVYMNTEAFF. DNA for the CDR3: TGTGCCAGCAGCTTGGTGTACATGAACACTGAAGCTTTCTTT.

In this sample, this clone turned up a few times. The gene calls are TRBV27 and TRBJ2-7; 10 bases agree with TRBD2. The CDR3 sequence is 14 residues long. V dropped 4 bases and J dropped 2; count of bases not matched to a gene: 2. The V gene's germline CDR1 is MNHEY and CDR2 SMNVEV (reference sequence). DNA for the CDR3: TGTGCCAGCAGTTGGACTAGCGGAGCCTACGAGCAGTACTTC. Translating it yields CASSWTSGAYEQYF.

This chain uses TRBV4-1 with TRBJ1-1; D might be TRBD1 (6 bases). This CDR3 contains 17 residues. Germline V CDR1 and CDR2: MGHRA, YSYEKL. Trimming left V 1 base short and J 1 base short, with 16 bases between. DNA of the CDR3: TGCGCCAGCAGCCAAGGCATCGTTCGGACAGAGAACACTGAAGCTTTCTTT. Amino acids: CASSQGIVRTENTEAFF.

The rearrangement joins TRBV5-1 to TRBJ1-2; TRBD1 is a possible D gene (6 bases). The CDR3 totals 12 residues. The V and J ends lost 3 bases and 6 bases respectively, with 9 bases between them. The germline gives CDR1 SGHRS, CDR2 YFSETQ. CDR3 in DNA: TGCGCCAGCAGCTCTTCAGGGGATGGCTACACCTTC. It yields the protein CASSSSGDGYTF.

This clone is a singleton in its sample. The chain links TRBV6-6 to TRBJ2-7; TRBD1 is a possible D gene (5 bases). In germline, CDR1 is MNHNY, CDR2 SVGAGI (reference sequence). This CDR3 region has 15 residues. Trimming took 6 bases from V and 2 from J, leaving 17 bases between them. The CDR3 DNA sequence: TGTGCCAGCAGCCAAAAGTCCGGACAAGCCTACGAGCAGTACTTC. It is translated as CASSQKSGQAYEQYF.

This chain links TRBV2 with TRBJ1-1; tentative D call: TRBD1 (5 bases). Germline values: CDR1 SNHLY, CDR2 FYNNEI. The germline V and J ends were trimmed by 3 bases and 0 bases, with 11 bases remaining between them. The CDR3 contains 15 residues. The CDR3 DNA is TGTGCCAGCAGTGATCCCTCGGACATGAACACTGAAGCTTTCTTT. Its protein is CASSDPSDMNTEAFF.

V and J are TRBV6-1 and TRBJ1-4, with D tentatively TRBD1 (5 bases). V was clipped by 2 bases and J by 2 bases, with 9 bases between them. Germline values: CDR1 MNHNS, CDR2 SASEGT. This CDR3 region has 15 residues. CDR3 sequence (DNA): TGTGCCAGCAGTGAAACAGGTGGCACTAATGAAAAACTGTTTTTT. It translates to CASSETGGTNEKLFF.

The gene calls are TRBV5-4 and TRBJ1-2; no clear D gene. Between the trimmed V and J ends, which lost 1 base and 4 bases, there was a span of 11 bases. The CDR3 consists of 14 residues. Germline V CDR1 and CDR2: SGHNT, YYREEE (reference sequence). Written as DNA, the CDR3 is TGTGCCAGCAGCTTGAACCCGGGAACCTATGGCTACACCTTC. Translation: CASSLNPGTYGYTF.

The chain employs TRBV11-1 and TRBJ2-5; D gene ambiguous. This CDR3 has 13 amino acids. V shed 5 bases and J shed 1 base, with 8 bases lying between them. Germline V gene data show CDR1 as SGHAT and CDR2 as FQDESV (reference sequence). CDR3 protein: CASSNYVQETQYF. The CDR3 DNA sequence: TGTGCCAGCAGCAACTATGTCCAAGAGACCCAGTACTTC.

This chain connects TRBV10-2 to TRBJ1-1, with TRBD1 matching 8 bases. This CDR3 contains 15 residues. The germline gives CDR1 WSHSY, CDR2 SAAADI. The V and J ends lost 2 bases and 5 bases, in that order; junction bases with no gene match: 7. Here the CDR3 DNA reads TGCGCCAGCAGTGAGCCAGGGGGCCGTGGGACTGAAGCTTTCTTT. It codes for CASSEPGGRGTEAFF.

V is TRBV9 and J is TRBJ2-5, with 8 bases matching TRBD2. The trim removed 3 bases at V and 7 bases at J, leaving 8 bases unmatched. Germline CDR1 is SGDLS and CDR2 is YYNGEE. The CDR3 consists of 14 residues. CDR3 DNA: TGTGCCAGCAGCGAAGGACCTCGGGAGGGGACCCAGTACTTC. Amino acid sequence: CASSEGPREGTQYF.

V is TRBV19 and J is TRBJ1-5, with 9 bases aligning to TRBD1. Losses at the gene ends were 7 bases for V and 4 bases for J; bases not matched to a gene: 2. This CDR3 has 13 amino acids. CDR1 LNHDA and CDR2 SQIVND come from the germline V gene (reference sequence). Written as DNA, the CDR3 is TGTGCCAGTAAAGGGACAGGGAATCAGCCCCAGCATTTT. Its translation is CASKGTGNQPQHF.

V usage is TRBV9 and J usage is TRBJ2-3; 9 bases agree with TRBD2. The CDR3 extends over 15 amino acids. The germline gives CDR1 SGDLS, CDR2 YYNGEE. With 5 bases clipped from V and 2 bases from J, the junction kept 6 bases outside the gene matches. CDR3 in amino acids: CASSAGGTTTDTQYF. The CDR3 DNA reads as TGTGCCAGCAGTGCGGGAGGGACGACCACAGATACGCAGTATTTT.

The chain links TRBV13 to TRBJ2-7; D not resolved. With 2 bases removed from V and 5 bases from J, the gap between germline ends came to 10 bases. The germline V gene encodes CDR1 PRHDT and CDR2 FYEKMQ (reference sequence). This CDR3 comprises 13 residues. The CDR3 reads CASSLRRGDEQYF. The CDR3, as DNA: TGTGCCAGCAGCTTAAGGCGAGGTGACGAGCAGTACTTC.

The rearrangement links TRBV28 to TRBJ1-4, with 7 bases aligning to TRBD1. In germline, CDR1 is MDHEN, CDR2 SYDVKM. The ends lost 3 bases at V and 4 bases at J; junction bases unmatched: 8. The length of the CDR3 is 16 residues. The CDR3 nucleotides are TGTGCCAGCAGTTTCGCGGGACAGATAAATAATGAAAAACTGTTTTTT. This sequence encodes CASSFAGQINNEKLFF.

The table lists this clone with a count of one. This chain joins TRBV7-8 and TRBJ2-2, with TRBD1 matching over 7 bases. The germline V gene encodes CDR1 SGHVS and CDR2 FQNEAQ. This CDR3 has 13 amino acids. After removal of 5 bases from V and 8 bases from J, the junction contained 5 bases not matched to a gene. CDR3 region: CASSNRGWGELFF. The CDR3 DNA follows: TGTGCCAGCAGCAACAGGGGCTGGGGGGAGCTGTTTTTT.

The rearrangement joins TRBV5-1 to TRBJ2-7; possible D gene TRBD2, 5 bases. The V and J ends lost 0 bases and 5 bases respectively, with 12 bases between them. Germline V CDR1 and CDR2: SGHRS, YFSETQ. The CDR3 totals 14 residues. CDR3 protein: CASSLALEWNEQYF. DNA of the CDR3: TGCGCCAGCAGCTTGGCACTAGAGTGGAACGAGCAGTACTTC.

This chain links TRBV9 with TRBJ1-5, with D tentatively TRBD1 (5 bases). Germline CDR1 is SGDLS and CDR2 is YYNGEE. CDR3 length: 13 residues. V dropped 10 bases and J dropped 4 bases, with 15 bases sitting between them. The CDR3 sequence is CAGPGRLNQPQHF. The DNA for the CDR3 is TGTGCCGGCCCAGGGAGGTTAAATCAGCCCCAGCATTTT.

This chain uses TRBV18 with TRBJ2-1; TRBD2 agrees at 10 bases. Germline V gene lookup returns CDR1 KGHSH and CDR2 LQKENI. The CDR3 contains 15 residues. V lost 0 bases to trimming and J lost 9 bases; unmatched junction nucleotides: 5. The CDR3 coding sequence is TGTGCCAGCTCACCACCTTCTAGCGGGAGAGGTGAGCAGTTCTTC. Translated, it gives CASSPPSSGRGEQFF.

The chain joins TRBV6-5 to TRBJ2-7, with 7 positions matching TRBD1. Germline V lookup: CDR1 MNHEY, CDR2 SVGAGI. The V segment lost 6 bases and the J segment 2 bases; nucleotides outside the gene matches: 1. CDR3 length: 12 residues. In nucleotides, the CDR3 is TGTGCCAGCAGGACAGGGACCTACGAGCAGTACTTC. Protein sequence: CASRTGTYEQYF.

CDR3 DNA: TGCAGCGTCCCATGGACAGGCTATGGCTACACCTTC. Translating gives CSVPWTGYGYTF. This chain links TRBV29-1 with TRBJ1-2; 7 positions agree with TRBD1. V shed 6 bases and J 4 bases; nucleotides not matched to a gene: 5. Germline CDR1 and CDR2: SQVTM and ANQGSEA. The CDR3 sequence is 12 residues long.

The sample holds a few counts of this clone. The chain has TRBV4-2 and TRBJ1-5, with D perhaps TRBD1 (6 bases). V lost 0 bases and J lost 6, with 12 bases in between. CDR1 is LGHNA, CDR2 YNFKEQ, per germline. This CDR3 contains 15 residues. The CDR3 region has the DNA TGTGCCAGCAGCCAAGAATGGGGGCGCGGTCAGCCCCAGCATTTT. This gives the protein CASSQEWGRGQPQHF.

The chain uses TRBV15 and TRBJ2-5; 9 nucleotides line up with TRBD2. The CDR3 totals 16 residues. Germline lookup yields CDR1 LNHNV and CDR2 YYDKDF (reference sequence). V shed 0 bases, J shed 5 bases, and the junction held 7 bases outside the gene matches. The CDR3 DNA is TGTGCCACCAGCAGAGATCGGCGGGGGGGAGGGGAGACCCAGTACTTC. Its protein product is CATSRDRRGGGETQYF.

This chain links TRBV9 with TRBJ1-1; D remains ambiguous. This CDR3 spans 15 amino acids. Germline CDR1 is SGDLS and CDR2 is YYNGEE. Deletions cut 4 bases from V and 1 base from J, with 14 bases between. Here the CDR3 DNA reads TGTGCCAGCAGCTTAAGAGTAGCGCCGAACACTGAAGCTTTCTTT. Its translation: CASSLRVAPNTEAFF.

CDR3 protein: CATYDADFCGRGDNEQFF. CDR3 in DNA: TGTGCCACCTACGACGCCGATTTTTGCGGGAGGGGTGACAATGAGCAGTTCTTC. The V call is TRBV21-1, the J call TRBJ2-1; the table's D call TRBD2 went unverified against the DNA. TRBV21-1 counts as a pseudogene. The CDR3 spans 18 residues.

The gene calls are TRBV5-4 and TRBJ2-7, with TRBD2 matching over 7 bases. The germline V gene encodes CDR1 SGHNT and CDR2 YYREEE (reference sequence). This CDR3 region has 15 residues. The J segment lost 3 bases and the V segment lost 4 bases, leaving 10 bases of the junction unmatched. CDR3: CASSRRTSGDYEQYF. The CDR3 coding sequence is TGTGCCAGCAGCCGTAGAACCAGCGGGGACTACGAGCAGTACTTC.

The V call is TRBV6-1, the J call TRBJ1-2; D is undetermined. CDR1 is MNHNS and CDR2 is SASEGT in the germline V gene. CDR3 length: 12 residues. Trimming cost V 4 bases and J 3 bases, with 6 bases left between them. CDR3 DNA: TGTGCCAGCAGTGGAGGGCACTATGGCTACACCTTC. Translating gives CASSGGHYGYTF.

V and J are TRBV2 and TRBJ2-3; 15 bases map to TRBD2. V trimming: 4 bases; J trimming: 2 bases; junction bases outside the gene matches: 7. Germline V gives CDR1 SNHLY, CDR2 FYNNEI. The CDR3 spans 18 residues. The CDR3 loop reads CASSGPGTSGGNTDTQYF. CDR3 DNA sequence: TGTGCCAGCAGTGGACCCGGGACTAGCGGGGGGAACACAGATACGCAGTATTTT.